This TCR beta chain was found in a study of blood T cell repertoires in COVID-19. The germline CDR1 and CDR2 sequences are SNHLY and FYNNEI. The CDR3 runs 15 residues. Trimming stripped 6 bases from V and 4 bases from J, with 18 bases between. TCRdb keeps only in-frame clones here, not all; method: immunoSEQ multiplex PCR. The sample holds roughly 80,000 clones, 90% to 95% seen once. The chain has TRBV2 and TRBJ1-2; D call uncertain. This TCR was sampled from a woman in her fifties or sixties in a cohort sampled during active COVID-19. Sample: peripheral blood. CDR3 nucleotide sequence: TGTGCCAGCAGCCTGACACCACTCAGTGGCTATGGCTACACCTTC. This codes for CASSLTPLSGYGYTF.